The 20 T cell receptor beta chains given below trace back to one sample, sequenced in a study of cytomegalovirus exposure and HLA in healthy donors. Only in-frame clones appear in the TCRdb table, and some are missing; sequencing was by immunoSEQ multiplex PCR. This sample has roughly 330,000 clones, with around 90% found just once. Input material: PBMCs. Source of these receptors: a woman in her twenties or thirties in good health and CMV-seropositive.

This rearrangement joins TRBV5-1 to TRBJ2-1; TRBD1 aligns across 7 bases. The CDR3 spans 14 residues. The ends lost 0 bases at V and 7 bases at J; junction bases unmatched: 4. Per the germline V gene, CDR1 is SGHRS and CDR2 is YFSETQ. This chain's CDR3 is CASSLGQGENEQFF. CDR3 bases: TGCGCCAGCAGCTTGGGACAGGGCGAAAATGAGCAGTTCTTC.

This clone was counted a few times. V gene TRBV2 combines with J gene TRBJ1-2; D may be TRBD1 (6 bases). Trimming took off 6 bases at V and 5 bases at J, with 13 bases between the two ends. Germline CDR1 reads SNHLY; CDR2 reads FYNNEI. This CDR3 has 13 residues. For the CDR3, the DNA is TGTGCCAGCAGGCGGGACAAAAGATATGGCTACACCTTC. It specifies CASRRDKRYGYTF.

The chain recombines TRBV2 with TRBJ2-1; the D is unclear. Per germline, CDR1 SNHLY and CDR2 FYNNEI. Trimming removed 5 bases at V and 0 bases at J, with 17 bases between. The CDR3 is 17 residues long. CDR3 amino acids: CASSNSPRASSYNEQFF. In nucleotides, the CDR3 is TGTGCCAGCAGTAACTCCCCCCGTGCCAGCTCCTACAATGAGCAGTTCTTC. Based on the CDR3 plus reference TRBV2 and TRBJ2-1, the full variable domain is EPEVTQTPSHQVTQMGQEVILRCVPISNHLYFYWYRQILGQKVEFLVSFYNNEISEKSEIFDDQFSVERPDGSNFTLKIRSTKLEDSAMYFCASSNSPRASSYNEQFFGPGTRLTVL.

The chain joins TRBV19 to TRBJ2-7; D remains unclear. Looked up from germline, CDR1 is LNHDA and CDR2 is SQIVND (reference sequence). CDR3 length equals 14 residues. Trimming removed 5 bases at V and 3 bases at J, with 14 bases between. The CDR3 protein is CASSPAIVGYEQYF. CDR3 nucleotide sequence: TGTGCCAGTAGTCCCGCTATAGTGGGCTACGAGCAGTACTTC.

This clone was seen just once. The V gene is TRBV5-4, the J gene TRBJ2-7, with D perhaps being TRBD1 or TRBD2 (6 bases each). Germline CDR1 reads SGHNT; CDR2 reads YYREEE (reference sequence). The germline V and J ends were trimmed by 0 bases and 9 bases, with 16 bases remaining between them. The CDR3 length is 14 residues. Here the CDR3 DNA reads TGTGCCAGCAGCTTGGAAAGGGGGGCGGGGATGCAGTACTTC. Its translation: CASSLERGAGMQYF.

The chain employs TRBV15 and TRBJ1-5, with a tentative D call TRBD1 (5 bases). Looked up from germline, CDR1 is LNHNV and CDR2 is YYDKDF (reference sequence). V shed 4 bases and J shed 0 bases, with 10 bases lying between them. This CDR3 is built from 15 residues. The CDR3 DNA sequence: TGTGCCACCAGCAATGACAGAAATAGCAATCAGCCCCAGCATTTT. Encoded protein: CATSNDRNSNQPQHF.

The chain recombines TRBV19 with TRBJ1-2, with D tentatively TRBD1 (6 bases). V lost 4 bases to trimming and J lost 3 bases, with 9 bases between them. The V gene's germline CDR1 is LNHDA and CDR2 SQIVND (reference sequence). CDR3 length: 13 amino acids. In nucleotides, the CDR3 is TGTGCCAGTAGTACGACAGGATACTATGGCTACACCTTC. As protein: CASSTTGYYGYTF.

The chain recombines TRBV30 with TRBJ2-3; 7 bases fit TRBD2. Germline CDR1 and CDR2: GTSNPN and SVGIG (reference sequence). The CDR3 loop spans 12 amino acids. The ends lost 0 bases at V and 11 bases at J; junction bases unmatched: 5. CDR3 in amino acids: CAWSVYQRGQYF. The CDR3 bases are TGTGCCTGGAGTGTATACCAGCGGGGGCAGTATTTT.

The genes are TRBV28 and TRBJ2-7, with TRBD1 identical over 8 bases. The CDR3 loop spans 12 amino acids. Trimming took 6 bases from V and 12 from J; bases not matched to a gene: 10. The V gene's germline CDR1 is MDHEN and CDR2 SYDVKM. CDR3 loop: CASSRQGQEAYF. CDR3 bases: TGTGCCAGCAGCCGCCAGGGACAGGAGGCGTACTTC.

This clone was recorded once. This chain connects TRBV19 to TRBJ2-7; 10 nucleotides align to TRBD2. J was trimmed by 4 bases and V by 5 bases; bases with no gene match: 5. The CDR3 is 14 residues long. Germline-derived CDR1 and CDR2 are LNHDA and SQIVND (reference sequence). The CDR3 coding sequence is TGTGCCAGTAGTGTGGCTAGCGGGAGTTACGAGCAGTACTTC. Residues: CASSVASGSYEQYF.

Remarks on this clone: The junction does not match germline at one end; this may be a read error. The genes are TRBV2 and TRBJ1-2; TRBD1 aligns across 8 bases. This CDR3 comprises 14 residues. Germline loops: CDR1 SNHLY, CDR2 FYNNEI. The CDR3 DNA sequence: TGTGCCAGCAGGGAAGACAGGGGAGGGGGTGGCTACACCTTC. Encoded protein: CASREDRGGGGYTF.

This rearrangement joins TRBV4-3 to TRBJ2-3, with 8 bases aligning to TRBD2. The CDR3 sequence is 17 residues long. Germline-derived CDR1 and CDR2 are LGHNA and YSLEER. With 0 bases clipped from V and 2 bases from J, the junction kept 7 bases outside the gene matches. CDR3 protein: CASSQDPGGGTTDTQYF. DNA of the CDR3: TGCGCCAGCAGCCAAGACCCTGGCGGGGGGACCACAGATACGCAGTATTTT.

The J gene is TRBJ2-7, the V gene TRBV27; no firm D call. Germline V gene lookup returns CDR1 MNHEY and CDR2 SMNVEV (reference sequence). The CDR3 sequence is 11 residues long. V lost 5 bases, J lost 2 bases, and 4 bases lay in between. CDR3 loop: CASSLTYEQYF. The CDR3 region has the DNA TGTGCCAGCAGTCTTACCTACGAGCAGTACTTC.

The gene calls are TRBV5-1 and TRBJ2-7; TRBD2 is a possible D gene (5 bases). V gave up 5 bases and J gave up 3 bases, with 15 bases separating them. Germline CDR1 SGHRS, CDR2 YFSETQ. The CDR3 has 14 amino acids. The CDR3 region is CASRPGMRIYEQYF. The CDR3 nucleotides are TGCGCCAGCAGGCCCGGGATGAGGATCTACGAGCAGTACTTC.

The genes are TRBV28 and TRBJ2-2, with 10 bases identical to TRBD2. The germline V gene has CDR1 MDHEN and CDR2 SYDVKM. J lost 4 bases, V lost 7 bases, and 12 bases had no gene match. The CDR3 contains 17 residues. The CDR3 coding sequence is TGTGCCAGCACCGAGACTAGCGGGCAAATAGGCACCGGGGAGCTGTTTTTT. The encoded protein is CASTETSGQIGTGELFF.

The CDR3 protein is CASSPGTGASFGNQPQHF. The CDR3 nucleotides read TGTGCCAGCAGCCCCGGGACAGGGGCTTCCTTTGGCAATCAGCCCCAGCATTTT. V and J are TRBV28 and TRBJ1-5; 10 nucleotides match TRBD1. This CDR3 spans 18 amino acids. J lost 2 bases, V lost 6 bases, and 13 bases had no gene match. Germline CDR1 MDHEN, CDR2 SYDVKM.

V gene TRBV28 combines with J gene TRBJ2-4, with D perhaps matching TRBD1 or TRBD2 (5 bases each). Trimming pared 5 bases from V and 7 bases from J, leaving 9 bases between. Germline values: CDR1 MDHEN, CDR2 SYDVKM. CDR3 length: 12 amino acids. CDR3 sequence reads: CASSPGTNIQYF. The CDR3 nucleotides read TGTGCCAGCAGTCCGGGGACGAACATTCAGTACTTC.

The V gene is TRBV6-6, the J gene TRBJ2-7, with no clear D. CDR1 and CDR2 from the germline V gene are MNHNY and SVGAGI (reference sequence). V lost 2 bases and J lost 4, with 6 bases in between. The CDR3 length is 12 residues. This chain's CDR3 is CASSYPFYEQYF. In DNA form, the CDR3 reads TGTGCCAGCAGTTACCCGTTTTACGAGCAGTACTTC.

V and J are TRBV5-1 and TRBJ2-7, with TRBD2 matching 8 bases. Germline assignment: CDR1 SGHRS and CDR2 YFSETQ. The CDR3 has 13 amino acids. The V segment lost 2 bases and the J segment 5 bases; nucleotides outside the gene matches: 3. The CDR3, as DNA: TGCGCCAGCAGCTTACCCGGGAGGGACGAGCAGTACTTC. This gives the protein CASSLPGRDEQYF.

The chain has TRBV6-1 and TRBJ1-5; D is possibly TRBD1 (6 bases). The germline gives CDR1 MNHNS, CDR2 SASEGT. The CDR3 spans 13 residues. V lost 5 bases and J lost 7, with 12 bases in between. The CDR3 DNA follows: TGTGCCAGCAGTCCAGGGGTTGGGCAGCCCCAGCATTTT. Amino acids: CASSPGVGQPQHF.